The 32 T cell receptor beta chains presented below share a single source sample, sequenced in a study of blood T cell repertoires in COVID-19. Profiled with immunoSEQ multiplex PCR; TCRdb holds only in-frame clones, not every one. This table has over 100,000 clones, approximately 85% appearing once. The sample taken for sequencing was peripheral blood. The origin of the receptors is a man in his forties with active or convalescent COVID-19.

This clone has just one count. The chain recombines TRBV7-3 with TRBJ2-1; TRBD2 might be the D (6 bases). V was shortened by 5 bases and J by 8 bases, with 25 bases between the two germline ends. This CDR3 has 17 residues. CDR1 SGHTA and CDR2 FQGTGA come from the germline V gene. The CDR3, as DNA: TGTGCCAGCAGCCCCCGGGGTGCGGGACTGGGTGGCCATGAGCAGTTCTTC. It specifies CASSPRGAGLGGHEQFF.

This clone was detected a few times. The chain couples TRBV12-2 to TRBJ2-7; the table's D call, TRBD1, has no DNA check behind it. TRBV12-2 is a pseudogene locus. The CDR3 is made up of 15 amino acids. The CDR3: CASRLDYGAGVEQYF. The CDR3 DNA is TGTGCAAGTCGCTTAGATTACGGAGCAGGGGTAGAGCAGTACTTC.

This chain connects TRBV5-1 to TRBJ2-5; 7 positions agree with TRBD2. CDR3 size: 14 residues. Germline V gene lookup returns CDR1 SGHRS and CDR2 YFSETQ. The junction had 7 bases not matched to a gene; V was cut back by 3 bases and J by 5 bases. CDR3 bases: TGCGCCAGCAGCTCAGCGGGGTTGGGGGAGACCCAGTACTTC. Protein product: CASSSAGLGETQYF.

The chain uses TRBV9 and TRBJ1-4, with D perhaps matching TRBD1 (6 bases). The germline CDR1 and CDR2 sequences are SGDLS and YYNGEE. The germline V and J ends were trimmed by 4 bases and 0 bases, with 22 bases remaining between them. CDR3 length: 19 residues. CDR3 DNA: TGTGCCAGCAGCTTGAGCACGGGGGAGGGACATTCAACTAATGAAAAACTGTTTTTT. This encodes CASSLSTGEGHSTNEKLFF.

This chain connects TRBV5-5 to TRBJ1-6; the match to TRBD1 covers 8 bases. The CDR3 sequence is 15 residues long. Germline V CDR1 and CDR2: SGHKS, YYEKEE (reference sequence). V trimming: 3 bases; J trimming: 11 bases; junction bases outside the gene matches: 10. The CDR3: CASSSTDRGVTPLHF. The CDR3 bases are TGTGCCAGCAGCTCCACTGACAGGGGAGTTACACCCCTCCACTTT.

The chain uses TRBV7-2 and TRBJ1-4; 8 bases align to TRBD1. CDR3 length: 15 amino acids. The V gene's germline CDR1 is SGHTA and CDR2 FQGNSA. V dropped 4 bases and J dropped 0; count of bases not matched to a gene: 1. This CDR3 reads CASSSQGATNEKLFF. The CDR3, as DNA: TGTGCCAGCAGCTCACAGGGGGCAACTAATGAAAAACTGTTTTTT.

This clone turned up a few times. The chain is built from TRBV5-5 and TRBJ1-5; D perhaps matches TRBD1 (5 bases). CDR3 length equals 15 residues. The germline gives CDR1 SGHKS, CDR2 YYEKEE (reference sequence). V gave up 0 bases and J gave up 9 bases, with 16 bases separating them. Written as DNA, the CDR3 is TGTGCCAGCAGCTTGGGTGGGACCCTCGGGGGGCCCCAGCATTTT. Translation: CASSLGGTLGGPQHF.

The chain uses TRBV5-1 and TRBJ2-6, with no clear D. There are 18 residues in the CDR3. V dropped 5 bases and J dropped 0 bases, with 18 bases sitting between them. In germline, CDR1 is SGHRS, CDR2 YFSETQ. The CDR3 DNA follows: TGCGCCAGCAGTTCTACCCCTCTTACGGTCTCTGGGGCCAACGTCCTGACTTTC. This gives the protein CASSSTPLTVSGANVLTF.

This chain connects TRBV10-3 to TRBJ2-3; 7 positions match TRBD2. The trim removed 10 bases at V and 4 bases at J, leaving 8 bases unmatched. The V gene's germline CDR1 is ENHRY and CDR2 SYGVKD. The CDR3 is 13 amino acids. CDR3 residues: CATGTTSSDTQYF. As DNA, the CDR3 is TGTGCCACCGGGACTACATCCTCAGATACGCAGTATTTT.

The V call is TRBV9, the J call TRBJ1-6; D perhaps matches TRBD1 (6 bases). Looked up from germline, CDR1 is SGDLS and CDR2 is YYNGEE. The CDR3 has 14 residues. Trimming removed 3 bases from V and 9 bases from J, with 13 bases in between. The CDR3 loop is CASSGPGGPSPLHF. DNA of the CDR3: TGTGCCAGCAGCGGGCCCGGGGGGCCTTCACCCCTCCACTTT. Full variable domain (remainder filled in from reference TRBV9 and TRBJ1-6): DSGVTQTPKHLITATGQRVTLRCSPRSGDLSVYWYQQSLDQGLQFLIQYYNGEERAKGNILERFSAQQFPDLHSELNLSSLELGDSALYFCASSGPGGPSPLHFGNGTRLTVT.

CDR3 in DNA: TGTGCCAGTAGTCACAGGGGGCGGCCCCAGCATTTT. This gives the protein CASSHRGRPQHF. This chain uses TRBV19 with TRBJ1-5; the match to TRBD1 covers 9 bases. Germline CDR1 and CDR2: LNHDA and SQIVND (reference sequence). The V gene end was trimmed by 5 bases and the J gene end by 9 bases; junction bases not matched to a gene: 2. This CDR3 contains 12 residues.

The chain carries TRBV7-8 and TRBJ2-5; possibly TRBD1 for D (6 bases). The V gene's germline CDR1 is SGHVS and CDR2 FQNEAQ. Between the trimmed V and J ends, which lost 5 bases and 0 bases, there was a span of 10 bases. The CDR3 is 14 amino acids. For the CDR3, the DNA is TGTGCCAGCAGCCGGGACAAGGACCAAGAGACCCAGTACTTC. Amino acids: CASSRDKDQETQYF.

This chain links TRBV19 with TRBJ1-4; D is perhaps TRBD1 (6 bases). CDR3 length equals 14 residues. Per the germline V gene, CDR1 is LNHDA and CDR2 is SQIVND (reference sequence). Trimming took off 4 bases at V and 6 bases at J, with 12 bases between the two ends. In DNA, the CDR3 is TGTGCCAGTAGTAGTGTACAGGGCTATGAAAAACTGTTTTTT. Translating it yields CASSSVQGYEKLFF.

The count of this clone is one. This chain links TRBV29-1 with TRBJ2-3; D may be TRBD2 (5 bases). Trimming cost V 7 bases and J 2 bases, with 19 bases left between them. The CDR3 is 15 residues long. CDR1 is SQVTM and CDR2 is ANQGSEA in the germline V gene. The CDR3: CSAGTRTGFTDTQYF. CDR3 DNA sequence: TGCAGCGCTGGCACTAGGACGGGGTTCACAGATACGCAGTATTTT.

V is TRBV6-5 and J is TRBJ1-1, with 7 bases matching TRBD1. The V segment lost 6 bases and the J segment 1 base; nucleotides outside the gene matches: 2. The CDR3 covers 13 residues. Germline V CDR1 and CDR2: MNHEY, SVGAGI. CDR3 nucleotides: TGTGCCAGCAGGAACAGGGGGAACACTGAAGCTTTCTTT. Translation gives CASRNRGNTEAFF.

V usage is TRBV29-1 and J usage is TRBJ1-5, with 7 bases identical to TRBD1. V trimming: 6 bases; J trimming: 0 bases; junction bases outside the gene matches: 5. Looked up from germline, CDR1 is SQVTM and CDR2 is ANQGSEA. This CDR3 is built from 14 residues. CDR3 protein: CSVSQGSSNQPQHF. The DNA of the CDR3 is TGCAGCGTCTCACAGGGGAGTAGCAATCAGCCCCAGCATTTT.

This chain joins TRBV10-2 and TRBJ2-7, with a weak D call TRBD2 (7 bases). Trimming pared 9 bases from V and 0 bases from J, leaving 18 bases between. CDR1 is WSHSY, CDR2 SAAADI, per germline. The CDR3 is 15 residues long. CDR3 residues: CASAVEGGSSYEQYF. The CDR3 nucleotides read TGCGCCAGTGCGGTCGAGGGGGGGAGCTCCTACGAGCAGTACTTC.

V and J are TRBV28 and TRBJ1-1; 8 nucleotides line up with TRBD1. The CDR3 sequence is 15 residues long. The germline gives CDR1 MDHEN, CDR2 SYDVKM. Germline trimming cut 5 bases from V and 6 bases from J; bases unmatched to any gene: 11. The CDR3 is CASSPMTGARAEAFF. Here the CDR3 DNA reads TGTGCCAGCAGTCCGATGACAGGGGCTCGGGCTGAAGCTTTCTTT.

The chain joins TRBV11-2 to TRBJ1-6; D uncertain. CDR3 length equals 14 residues. Germline V gives CDR1 SGHAT, CDR2 FQNNGV. V was cut by 1 base and J by 7 bases, with 8 bases left in between. The CDR3 DNA follows: TGTGCCAGCAGCTTAGTTCGGGGAAATTCACCCCTCCACTTT. Translating it yields CASSLVRGNSPLHF.

The V and J genes are TRBV4-2 and TRBJ2-4; D may be TRBD2 (6 bases). CDR1 is LGHNA, CDR2 YNFKEQ, per germline. This CDR3 region has 16 residues. Trimming removed 0 bases from V and 0 bases from J, with 9 bases in between. CDR3 nucleotides: TGTGCCAGCAGCCAAGAAGCGGGTATAGCCAAAAACATTCAGTACTTC. Translated, it gives CASSQEAGIAKNIQYF.

The V and J genes are TRBV7-8 and TRBJ1-5; the match to TRBD1 covers 7 bases. Unmatched junction bases numbered 4, after V lost 5 bases and J lost 0 bases. Per germline, CDR1 SGHVS and CDR2 FQNEAQ. The CDR3 runs to 15 residues. In DNA, the CDR3 is TGTGCCAGCAGCACGGGACAGTCTAGCAATCAGCCCCAGCATTTT. Protein sequence: CASSTGQSSNQPQHF.

The rearrangement uses TRBV11-2 and TRBJ1-6; D remains unclear. In germline, CDR1 is SGHAT, CDR2 FQNNGV. V lost 5 bases and J lost 9, with 8 bases in between. The CDR3 consists of 12 residues. The CDR3 region has the DNA TGTGCCAGCAGCCTCGTCAGTTCACCCCTCCACTTT. It encodes CASSLVSSPLHF.

The chain carries TRBV4-1 and TRBJ2-6; maybe TRBD2 (5 bases). The V gene lost 0 bases and the J gene lost 2 bases, with 8 bases spanning the gap. Germline assignment: CDR1 MGHRA and CDR2 YSYEKL. This CDR3 region has 16 residues. Here the CDR3 reads CASSQDGGTGANVLTF. The CDR3 DNA follows: TGCGCCAGCAGCCAAGATGGAGGCACTGGGGCCAACGTCCTGACTTTC.

The chain couples TRBV7-2 to TRBJ2-1; 8 bases map to TRBD2. The germline gives CDR1 SGHTA, CDR2 FQGNSA. There are 15 residues in the CDR3. V dropped 4 bases and J dropped 7; count of bases not matched to a gene: 9. The CDR3 DNA is TGTGCCAGCAGCTGGACGGGACTAGACGCTAATGAGCAGTTCTTC. The encoded protein is CASSWTGLDANEQFF. Full variable domain (missing parts from reference TRBV7-2 and TRBJ2-1): GAGVSQSPSNKVTEKGKDVELRCDPISGHTALYWYRQSLGQGLEFLIYFQGNSAPDKSGLPSDRFSAERTGGSVSTLTIQRTQQEDSAVYLCASSWTGLDANEQFFGPGTRLTVL.

The chain combines TRBV6-5 with TRBJ1-5; D is perhaps TRBD1 (6 bases). CDR3 length: 12 amino acids. The germline V gene has CDR1 MNHEY and CDR2 SVGAGI. V was clipped by 10 bases and J by 4 bases, with 11 bases between them. The CDR3: CATRTGNQPQHF. The CDR3 DNA is TGTGCCACCAGAACAGGGAATCAGCCCCAGCATTTT.

This chain uses TRBV9 with TRBJ2-2; TRBD2 agrees at 11 bases. There are 19 residues in the CDR3. With 0 bases clipped from V and 6 bases from J, the junction kept 13 bases outside the gene matches. Germline CDR1 is SGDLS and CDR2 is YYNGEE. DNA for the CDR3: TGTGCCAGCAGCGTAGACAGTCTAGCGGGGGGAGTTAGGTCCGGGGAGCTGTTTTTT. Its protein is CASSVDSLAGGVRSGELFF.

The chain recombines TRBV19 with TRBJ1-4; D possibly corresponds to TRBD1 (5 bases). The CDR3 covers 14 residues. Germline CDR1 reads LNHDA; CDR2 reads SQIVND (reference sequence). Between the trimmed V and J ends, which lost 2 bases and 7 bases, there was a span of 11 bases. In nucleotides, the CDR3 is TGTGCCAGTAGTATATCCCCAGGGCCTGAAAAACTGTTTTTT. Its protein product is CASSISPGPEKLFF.

This chain links TRBV10-3 with TRBJ1-4; a possible D gene is TRBD1 (5 bases). The CDR3 has 13 residues. The V gene lost 6 bases and the J gene lost 7 bases, with 12 bases spanning the gap. The germline gives CDR1 ENHRY, CDR2 SYGVKD. Here the CDR3 DNA reads TGTGCCATCAGCCGGGGGATCGGTGAAAAACTGTTTTTT. Its protein is CAISRGIGEKLFF.

V and J are TRBV20-1 and TRBJ2-5, with TRBD1 as a possible D gene (6 bases). In germline, CDR1 is DFQATT, CDR2 SNEGSKA (reference sequence). The CDR3 is made up of 15 amino acids. Trimming took off 3 bases at V and 1 base at J, with 15 bases between the two ends. The CDR3 sequence: CSASPSTGLQETQYF. The CDR3 nucleotides read TGCAGTGCTAGTCCCTCGACAGGCCTCCAAGAGACCCAGTACTTC.

The rearrangement joins TRBV27 to TRBJ2-5; 15 bases are shared with TRBD2. The CDR3 spans 16 residues. V lost 6 bases and J lost 1; bases outside the gene matches: 3. Germline V CDR1 and CDR2: MNHEY, SMNVEV (reference sequence). The CDR3 sequence is CASRGLAGGRQETQYF. The CDR3 nucleotides are TGTGCCAGCAGGGGACTAGCGGGGGGCCGCCAAGAGACCCAGTACTTC.

CDR3 region: CASRTGTTNQPQHF. The CDR3, as DNA: TGTGCCAGTCGGACCGGGACTACGAACCAGCCCCAGCATTTT. J is TRBJ1-5 and V is TRBV19, with D tentatively TRBD1 (5 bases). Germline CDR1 LNHDA, CDR2 SQIVND (reference sequence). The CDR3 consists of 14 residues. V was pared by 8 bases and J by 7 bases, with 18 bases between.

This clone was detected once. The chain carries TRBV2 and TRBJ2-5, with D possibly being TRBD2 (6 bases). Germline CDR1 reads SNHLY; CDR2 reads FYNNEI. The CDR3 runs to 13 residues. Trimming removed 8 bases from V and 1 base from J, with 11 bases in between. DNA of the CDR3: TGTGCCAGCTCTAGGGACTTCCAAGAGACCCAGTACTTC. Translating it yields CASSRDFQETQYF. Based on the CDR3 plus reference TRBV2 and TRBJ2-5, the full variable domain is EPEVTQTPSHQVTQMGQEVILRCVPISNHLYFYWYRQILGQKVEFLVSFYNNEISEKSEIFDDQFSVERPDGSNFTLKIRSTKLEDSAMYFCASSRDFQETQYFGPGTRLLVL.